The next 26 T cell receptor beta chains were all read from a single sample in a study of blood T cell repertoires in COVID-19. Here immunoSEQ multiplex PCR was the method, and the copy in TCRdb shows in-frame clones only, minus some. Among over 200,000 clones, approximately 86% were seen once, and the ten largest hold roughly 0.69%. The sequenced sample consisted of peripheral blood. Receptors originate from a man between 35 and 55 years old with acute or convalescent COVID-19.

CDR3 bases: TGTGCCAGCAGCTTAATGACAGGGCTTTATGGCTACACCTTC. It specifies CASSLMTGLYGYTF. The chain has TRBV7-9 and TRBJ1-2, with 7 bases identical to TRBD1. Germline trimming cut 2 bases from V and 5 bases from J; bases unmatched to any gene: 5. Germline V gene data show CDR1 as SEHNR and CDR2 as FQNEAQ (reference sequence). The CDR3 contains 14 residues.

The rearrangement links TRBV6-1 to TRBJ1-6; 7 bases fit TRBD1. Germline CDR1 MNHNS, CDR2 SASEGT. Trimming took 1 base from V and 9 from J; bases not matched to a gene: 6. This CDR3 spans 15 amino acids. The CDR3 coding sequence is TGTGCCAGCAGTGAAGTAGGGGGCACGGGTTCACCCCTCCACTTT. It encodes CASSEVGGTGSPLHF.

This clone has just one count. V and J are TRBV12-3 or TRBV12-4 and TRBJ1-1, with no clear D. Trimming left V 6 bases short and J 7 bases short, with 12 bases between. The CDR3 is 12 amino acids. The CDR3 is CASSRSPGEAFF. The CDR3 nucleotides are TGTGCCAGCAGCCGCTCGCCGGGTGAAGCTTTCTTT.

The J gene is TRBJ2-7, the V gene TRBV6-6; 10 bases are shared with TRBD1. Looked up from germline, CDR1 is MNHNY and CDR2 is SVGAGI (reference sequence). CDR3 size: 16 residues. V was pared by 5 bases and J by 3 bases, with 10 bases of the junction left unmatched. The CDR3 is CASSPTGGPTFYEQYF. DNA for the CDR3: TGTGCCAGCAGTCCGACAGGGGGCCCTACCTTCTACGAGCAGTACTTC.

This chain uses TRBV25-1 with TRBJ2-2; 10 nucleotides line up with TRBD1. The CDR3 contains 17 residues. Germline CDR1 and CDR2: MGHDK and SYGVNS. The junction had 9 bases not matched to a gene; V was cut back by 4 bases and J by 4 bases. Written as DNA, the CDR3 is TGTGCCAGCAGTGCCCATGGGACAGGGGAGGGCACCGGGGAGCTGTTTTTT. It encodes CASSAHGTGEGTGELFF. Complete variable domain (other parts from reference TRBV25-1 and TRBJ2-2): EADIYQTPRYLVIGTGKKITLECSQTMGHDKMYWYQQDPGMELHLIHYSYGVNSTEKGDLSSESTVSRIRTEHFPLTLESARPSHTSQYLCASSAHGTGEGTGELFFGEGSRLTVL.

The genes are TRBV18 and TRBJ1-1; D might be TRBD1 (5 bases). There are 14 residues in the CDR3. CDR1 and CDR2 (germline): KGHSH, LQKENI. Deletions cut 6 bases from V and 3 bases from J, with 14 bases between. CDR3 sequence reads: CASSREQGHTEAFF. CDR3 DNA sequence: TGTGCCAGCTCCCGGGAGCAGGGTCACACTGAAGCTTTCTTT.

V gene TRBV5-1 combines with J gene TRBJ1-2, with D uncertain. Trimming removed 2 bases from V and 0 bases from J, with 8 bases in between. The V gene's germline CDR1 is SGHRS and CDR2 YFSETQ. The length of the CDR3 is 14 residues. In nucleotides, the CDR3 is TGCGCCAGCAGCTTTGACGGAGCTAACTATGGCTACACCTTC. Amino acid sequence: CASSFDGANYGYTF.

The chain combines TRBV19 with TRBJ1-4; 7 bases match TRBD1. The CDR3 runs 16 residues. The germline CDR1 and CDR2 sequences are LNHDA and SQIVND (reference sequence). V was pared by 4 bases and J by 7 bases, with 12 bases of the junction left unmatched. The CDR3 nucleotides read TGTGCCAGTAGTAGACAGGGTGTGGGTTGGGGTGAAAAACTGTTTTTT. This translates into CASSRQGVGWGEKLFF.

The genes are TRBV6-6 and TRBJ2-5; 8 nucleotides match TRBD1. The germline gives CDR1 MNHNY, CDR2 SVGAGI (reference sequence). This CDR3 has 16 residues. J gave up 3 bases and V 2 bases, and 8 bases lay outside the gene matches. The CDR3 nucleotides are TGTGCCAGCAGTTACGAACGACAGGGGAGAAAAGAGACCCAGTACTTC. This translates into CASSYERQGRKETQYF.

This clone was found once. V is TRBV28 and J is TRBJ1-5; TRBD1 matches at 7 bases. Per the germline V gene, CDR1 is MDHEN and CDR2 is SYDVKM. The CDR3 is made up of 13 amino acids. V dropped 11 bases and J dropped 11; count of bases not matched to a gene: 15. The CDR3 spells CAGWDRQDRAQHF. The CDR3 DNA reads TGTGCCGGATGGGACAGACAAGATCGAGCCCAGCATTTT.

The V gene is TRBV19, the J gene TRBJ2-1, with D perhaps TRBD1 (6 bases). V was clipped by 2 bases and J by 7 bases, with 12 bases between them. The CDR3 loop spans 14 amino acids. Germline V CDR1 and CDR2: LNHDA, SQIVND (reference sequence). The CDR3 loop is CASSISGVGNEQFF. The CDR3 coding sequence is TGTGCCAGTAGTATATCAGGGGTCGGTAATGAGCAGTTCTTC.

A note on this clone: Relative to the germline gene, one junction end is altered; a read error may explain this. The chain recombines TRBV12-3 or TRBV12-4 with TRBJ1-2; TRBD1 matches at 8 bases. The CDR3 loop spans 13 amino acids. The CDR3 loop reads CASSSGREQGDYF. The DNA for the CDR3 is TGTGCCAGCAGTTCGGGCAGGGAACAGGGGGATTACTTC.

This chain connects TRBV27 to TRBJ1-5; maybe TRBD1 (5 bases). Trimming removed 0 bases at V and 0 bases at J, with 6 bases between. Germline V lookup: CDR1 MNHEY, CDR2 SMNVEV (reference sequence). The CDR3 contains 15 residues. The CDR3 here is CASSLSGGSNQPQHF. The CDR3 coding sequence is TGTGCCAGCAGTTTATCCGGGGGTAGCAATCAGCCCCAGCATTTT.

V gene TRBV6-2 or TRBV6-3 combines with J gene TRBJ1-1; D may be TRBD1 (6 bases). Germline V lookup: CDR1 MNHEY, CDR2 SVGEGT. The CDR3 runs to 15 residues. Trimming left V 2 bases short and J 6 bases short, with 16 bases between. The CDR3 region has the DNA TGTGCCAGCAGTTACCGACTGGGGCCAGGGGCTGAAGCTTTCTTT. Translating gives CASSYRLGPGAEAFF.

The chain employs TRBV5-1 and TRBJ2-3; 9 bases line up with TRBD2. V lost 2 bases to trimming and J lost 9 bases; unmatched junction nucleotides: 10. The length of the CDR3 is 15 residues. Germline assignment: CDR1 SGHRS and CDR2 YFSETQ. CDR3 in amino acids: CASSFSGGAGGTQYF. The CDR3 nucleotides read TGCGCCAGCAGCTTTAGCGGGGGCGCGGGCGGGACGCAGTATTTT. The variable domain in full, completed from reference TRBV5-1 and TRBJ2-3, reads KAGVTQTPRYLIKTRGQQVTLSCSPISGHRSVSWYQQTPGQGLQFLFEYFSETQRNKGNFPGRFSGRQFSNSRSEMNVSTLELGDSALYLCASSFSGGAGGTQYFGPGTRLTVL.

The CDR3 DNA reads TGTGCCAGCAGACCGGGGTACTCTGGAAACACCATATATTTT. Its protein is CASRPGYSGNTIYF. The genes are TRBV13 and TRBJ1-3; D remains unclear. The V and J ends lost 6 bases and 0 bases respectively, with 9 bases between them. The length of the CDR3 is 14 residues. Germline CDR1 PRHDT, CDR2 FYEKMQ (reference sequence). The full variable domain, with the rest looked up from reference TRBV13 and TRBJ1-3, is AAGVIQSPRHLIKEKRETATLKCYPIPRHDTVYWYQQGPGQDPQFLISFYEKMQSDKGSIPDRFSAQQFSDYHSELNMSSLELGDSALYFCASRPGYSGNTIYFGEGSWLTVV.

The genes are TRBV7-9 and TRBJ2-5; 9 bases map to TRBD1. Trimming removed 5 bases from V and 3 bases from J; junction bases left unmatched: 1. Germline V gives CDR1 SEHNR, CDR2 FQNEAQ (reference sequence). The CDR3 length is 13 residues. The CDR3 spells CASSRTGEETQYF. In nucleotides, the CDR3 is TGTGCCAGCAGCCGGACAGGGGAAGAGACCCAGTACTTC.

The rearrangement joins TRBV7-6 to TRBJ1-1; unclear D gene. The CDR3 has 13 amino acids. From germline, CDR1 is SGHVS and CDR2 FNYEAQ. Trimming cost V 1 base and J 4 bases, with 7 bases left between them. Here the CDR3 DNA reads TGTGCCAGCAGCTTAGAATCGGGCACTGAAGCTTTCTTT. It codes for CASSLESGTEAFF.

This rearrangement joins TRBV4-1 to TRBJ2-1, with unresolved D. The CDR3 length is 18 residues. Germline CDR1 is MGHRA and CDR2 is YSYEKL. The V end was cut by 1 base, the J end by 0 bases, with 16 bases between. The CDR3 DNA reads as TGCGCCAGCAGCCAAGCCGTCCCTGGAGTGAGCTCCTACAATGAGCAGTTCTTC. This gives the protein CASSQAVPGVSSYNEQFF.

Regarding this clone: Germline and junction disagree at one end, which may indicate a read error. V is TRBV5-4 and J is TRBJ2-3; 10 bases map to TRBD1. This CDR3 has 12 amino acids. CDR1 SGHNT and CDR2 YYREEE come from the germline V gene (reference sequence). The CDR3, as DNA: TGTGCCAGCAGCGCACGACAGGGGGCGGGAAATTTT. Translation gives CASSARQGAGNF.

The chain links TRBV11-2 to TRBJ1-2; D unclear. Germline V gene data show CDR1 as SGHAT and CDR2 as FQNNGV. The CDR3 loop spans 16 amino acids. V lost 3 bases and J 5 bases, leaving 19 bases between the germline ends. CDR3 region: CASSFRRARGDYGYTF. The CDR3, as DNA: TGTGCCAGCAGCTTTAGGCGAGCCCGGGGTGATTATGGCTACACCTTC.

This sequence joins TRBV5-1 and TRBJ2-5; TRBD2 aligns across 8 bases. V lost 9 bases, J lost 4 bases, and 11 bases stayed unmatched. The germline gives CDR1 SGHRS, CDR2 YFSETQ. The CDR3 covers 14 residues. The CDR3 DNA reads as TGCGCCACCAGAGCGGGGGTCCTGGGAGAGACCCAGTACTTC. It specifies CATRAGVLGETQYF.

The gene calls are TRBV6-4 and TRBJ2-2, with 7 bases that match TRBD2. This CDR3 comprises 16 residues. With V trimmed by 0 bases and J by 3 bases, 4 bases remained unmatched. Germline CDR1 MRHNA, CDR2 SNTAGT. In DNA, the CDR3 is TGTGCCAGCAGTGACTCGAAAGCGGGGTACACCGGGGAGCTGTTTTTT. It encodes CASSDSKAGYTGELFF.

This rearrangement joins TRBV3-1 (or the pseudogene TRBV3-2) to TRBJ2-1; possible D gene TRBD1, 6 bases. The CDR3 is made up of 15 amino acids. Trimming removed 0 bases at V and 3 bases at J, with 9 bases between. CDR1 and CDR2 from the germline V gene are LGHDT and YNNKEL (reference sequence). The DNA of the CDR3 is TGTGCCAGCAGCCAAGATACAGGGATCTACAATGAGCAGTTCTTC. This sequence encodes CASSQDTGIYNEQFF.

J is TRBJ1-5 and V is TRBV19; 9 bases map to TRBD1. This CDR3 contains 16 residues. V shed 4 bases and J 6 bases; nucleotides not matched to a gene: 10. CDR1 is LNHDA and CDR2 is SQIVND in the germline V gene (reference sequence). CDR3 protein: CASSSKNRGPGQPQHF. The CDR3 DNA is TGTGCCAGTAGTAGTAAAAACAGGGGGCCTGGTCAGCCCCAGCATTTT.

The rearrangement links TRBV27 to TRBJ2-3; D possibly corresponds to TRBD2 (6 bases). V was trimmed by 4 bases and J by 6 bases, leaving 14 bases between them. Germline CDR1 reads MNHEY; CDR2 reads SMNVEV (reference sequence). The CDR3 extends over 14 amino acids. The CDR3 here is CASSWGERSDTQYF. As DNA, the CDR3 is TGTGCCAGCAGTTGGGGGGAGCGGTCGGATACGCAGTATTTT.